This TCR beta chain was obtained from a study of early T cells in non-severe SARS-CoV-2 infection. In the study overall: Unsorted whole blood bulk RNA was sequenced, with unpaired chains.

General study points: Database matching using VDJdb favored anti-spike CD8 responses, with private and CD4 specificities left missing.

cDNA molecules, individually, were tagged with unique molecular identifiers. One entry per CDR3 protein results from TCRdb running MiXCR on the 5' RACE reads. Among 50,000 or so distinct CDR3 sequences listed, around 7.5% were seen once. CDR1 is MNHEY, CDR2 SVGAGI, per germline. This CDR3 region has 17 residues. The J segment lost 0 bases and the V segment lost 2 bases, leaving 9 bases of the junction unmatched. This clonotype was seen more than once but under ten times. Antigen unknown. The specimen sequenced was whole blood. This chain connects TRBV6-5 to TRBJ1-1; 7 positions agree with TRBD1. This clonotype originated in an adult who was a healthcare worker with PCR-confirmed SARS-CoV-2 infection or an uninfected control (not recorded which). The CDR3 nucleotides read TGTGCCAGCAGTTACGACCCGACAGGGCTCATGAACACTGAAGCTTTCTTT. It yields the protein CASSYDPTGLMNTEAFF.